This TCR beta chain is from a study of early T cells in non-severe SARS-CoV-2 infection. Background on the study: Sequencing used unsorted whole-blood bulk RNA, so chains lack pairing.

Comments on this clonotype: Its antigen is unidentified.

Study-wide points: VDJdb matches were skewed toward anti-spike CD8 T cell responses.

A single record per CDR3 protein comes from TCRdb applying MiXCR to the 5' RACE reads. The table records 60,000 or so distinct CDR3 sequences, about 9.8% of them present only once. The V gene end was trimmed by 4 bases and the J gene end by 0 bases; junction bases not matched to a gene: 9. This CDR3 spans 17 amino acids. In germline, CDR1 is MDHEN, CDR2 SYDVKM. Sequencing was performed on whole blood. This TCR derives from an adult who was a healthcare worker with PCR-confirmed SARS-CoV-2 infection or an uninfected control (not recorded which). V is TRBV28 and J is TRBJ1-3; 7 bases are a match to TRBD1. CDR3 sequence reads: CASSSGTALFSGNTIYF. The CDR3 coding sequence is TGTGCCAGCAGTTCCGGGACAGCGCTATTCTCTGGAAACACCATATATTTT.